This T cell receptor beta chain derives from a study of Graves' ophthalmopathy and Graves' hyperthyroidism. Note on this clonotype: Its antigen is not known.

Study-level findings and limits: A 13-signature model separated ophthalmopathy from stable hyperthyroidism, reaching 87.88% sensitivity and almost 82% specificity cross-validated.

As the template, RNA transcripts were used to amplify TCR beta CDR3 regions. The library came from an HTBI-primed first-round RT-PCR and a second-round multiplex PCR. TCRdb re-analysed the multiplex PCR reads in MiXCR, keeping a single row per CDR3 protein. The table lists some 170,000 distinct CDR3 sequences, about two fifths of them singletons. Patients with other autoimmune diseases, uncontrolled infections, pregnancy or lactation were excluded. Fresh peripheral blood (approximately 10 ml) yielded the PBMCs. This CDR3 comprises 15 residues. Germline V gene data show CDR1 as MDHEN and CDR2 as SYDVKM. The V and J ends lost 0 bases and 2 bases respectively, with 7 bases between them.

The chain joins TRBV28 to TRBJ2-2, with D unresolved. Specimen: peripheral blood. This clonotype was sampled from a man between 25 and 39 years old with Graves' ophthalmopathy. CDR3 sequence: CASSLWSLNTGELFF. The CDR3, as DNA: TGTGCCAGCAGTTTATGGAGCCTTAACACCGGGGAGCTGTTTTTT.